The T cell receptor beta chain under discussion was sequenced for a study of blood T cells in healthy people across ages. Study at large: Template switching retrieved approximately one barcoded beta molecule for each two T cells.

Next came a second PCR, run for about 6 to 12 cycles, which used a sample-barcoded 5' primer along with a J-beta primer mix. Each CDR3 protein is one row after TCRdb ran MiXCR on the 5' RACE reads. Of about 810,000 distinct CDR3 sequences in the sample, around 36% were seen once. The donors, aged roughly 6 to 95, were healthy Caucasians from Russia. Per sample, extraction of total RNA gave at least 6 micrograms in every case. J gave up 0 bases and V 2 bases, and 4 bases lay outside the gene matches. The CDR3 is 16 amino acids. Overall study findings and caveats: Age showed a roughly linear inverse relationship with TCR beta diversity per million T cells.

As to this clonotype: Its cognate antigen is unknown.

The sequenced material came from blood. This receptor was identified in a man aged 18 to 30 in good health. This chain connects TRBV12-3 or TRBV12-4 to TRBJ1-5, with 7 bases identical to TRBD1. CDR3 region: CASSLTGQDSNQPQHF. DNA of the CDR3: TGTGCCAGCAGTTTAACAGGACAGGATAGCAATCAGCCCCAGCATTTT.